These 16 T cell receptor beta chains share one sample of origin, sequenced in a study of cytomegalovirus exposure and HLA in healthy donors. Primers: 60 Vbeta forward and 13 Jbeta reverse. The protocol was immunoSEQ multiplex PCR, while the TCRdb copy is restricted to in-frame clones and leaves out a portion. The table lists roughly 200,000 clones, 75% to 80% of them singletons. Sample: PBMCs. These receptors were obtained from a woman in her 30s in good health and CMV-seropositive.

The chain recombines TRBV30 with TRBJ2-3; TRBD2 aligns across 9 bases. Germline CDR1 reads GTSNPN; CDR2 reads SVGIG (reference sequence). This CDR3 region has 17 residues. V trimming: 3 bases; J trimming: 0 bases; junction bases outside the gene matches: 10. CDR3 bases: TGTGCCTGGAGAGGACTAGCGCTTACCCTTAGCACAGATACGCAGTATTTT. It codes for CAWRGLALTLSTDTQYF.

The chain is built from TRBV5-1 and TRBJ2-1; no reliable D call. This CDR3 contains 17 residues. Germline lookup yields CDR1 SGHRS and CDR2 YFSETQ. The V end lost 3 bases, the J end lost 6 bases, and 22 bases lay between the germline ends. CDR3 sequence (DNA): TGCGCCAGCAGCTCCTCTCCCCTGCGAACGTCGGTCAATGAGCAGTTCTTC. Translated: CASSSSPLRTSVNEQFF.

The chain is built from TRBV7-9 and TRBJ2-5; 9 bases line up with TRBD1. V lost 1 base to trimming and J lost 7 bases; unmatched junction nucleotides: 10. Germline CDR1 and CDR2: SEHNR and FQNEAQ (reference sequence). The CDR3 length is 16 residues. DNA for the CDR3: TGTGCCAGCAGCTTAGTTGGACAGGGGAGTTCTGTGACCCAGTACTTC. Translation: CASSLVGQGSSVTQYF.

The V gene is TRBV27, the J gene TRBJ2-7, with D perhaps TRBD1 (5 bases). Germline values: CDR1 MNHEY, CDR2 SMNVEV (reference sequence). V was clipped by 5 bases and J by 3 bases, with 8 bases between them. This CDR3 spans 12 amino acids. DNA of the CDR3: TGTGCCAGCAGTCAGGGTCTCTACGAGCAGTACTTC. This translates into CASSQGLYEQYF.

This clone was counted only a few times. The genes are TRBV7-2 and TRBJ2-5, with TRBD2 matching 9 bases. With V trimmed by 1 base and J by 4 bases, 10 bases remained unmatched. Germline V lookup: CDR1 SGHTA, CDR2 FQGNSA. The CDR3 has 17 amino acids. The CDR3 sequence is CASSLGRGGGAAETQYF. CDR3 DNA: TGTGCCAGCAGCTTAGGAAGGGGCGGGGGGGCCGCAGAGACCCAGTACTTC.

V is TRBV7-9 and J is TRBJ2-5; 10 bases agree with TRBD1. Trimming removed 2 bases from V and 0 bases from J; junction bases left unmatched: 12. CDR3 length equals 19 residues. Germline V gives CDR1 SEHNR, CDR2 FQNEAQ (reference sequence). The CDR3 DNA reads TGTGCCAGCAGCTTAACCCTACCGGGACAGGGGCCCCACCAAGAGACCCAGTACTTC. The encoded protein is CASSLTLPGQGPHQETQYF.

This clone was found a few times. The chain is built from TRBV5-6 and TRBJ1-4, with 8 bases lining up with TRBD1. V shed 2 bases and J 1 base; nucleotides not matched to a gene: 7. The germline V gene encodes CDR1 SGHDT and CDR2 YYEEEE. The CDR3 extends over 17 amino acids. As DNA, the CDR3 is TGTGCCAGCAGCTTACCTGGAACAGGGGGAACTAATGAAAAACTGTTTTTT. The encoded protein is CASSLPGTGGTNEKLFF.

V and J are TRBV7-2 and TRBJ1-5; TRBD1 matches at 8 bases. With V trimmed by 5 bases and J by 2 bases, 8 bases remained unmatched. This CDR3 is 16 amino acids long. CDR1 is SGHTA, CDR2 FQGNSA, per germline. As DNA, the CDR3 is TGTGCCAGCAGCCGACAGGGGAGAGAGGGCAATCAGCCCCAGCATTTT. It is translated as CASSRQGREGNQPQHF. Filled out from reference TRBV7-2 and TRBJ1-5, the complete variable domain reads GAGVSQSPSNKVTEKGKDVELRCDPISGHTALYWYRQSLGQGLEFLIYFQGNSAPDKSGLPSDRFSAERTGGSVSTLTIQRTQQEDSAVYLCASSRQGREGNQPQHFGDGTRLSIL.

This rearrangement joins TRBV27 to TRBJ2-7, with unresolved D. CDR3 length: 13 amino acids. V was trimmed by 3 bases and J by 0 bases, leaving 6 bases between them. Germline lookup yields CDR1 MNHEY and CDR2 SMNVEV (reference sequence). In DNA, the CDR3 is TGTGCCAGCAGTTTCTCGAGCTCCTACGAGCAGTACTTC. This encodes CASSFSSSYEQYF.

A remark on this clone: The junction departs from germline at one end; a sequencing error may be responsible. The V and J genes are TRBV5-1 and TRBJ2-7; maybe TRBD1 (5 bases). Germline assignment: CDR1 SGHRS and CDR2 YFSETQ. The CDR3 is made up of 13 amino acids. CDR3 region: CASSLATDGKLDF. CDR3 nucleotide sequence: TGCGCCAGCAGCTTGGCGACAGATGGGAAGTTGGACTTC.

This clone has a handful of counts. CDR3 sequence reads: CASSQRDRGPSNTGELFF. CDR3 nucleotides: TGCGCCAGCAGCCAACGGGACAGGGGGCCTTCGAACACCGGGGAGCTGTTTTTT. The chain is built from TRBV4-1 and TRBJ2-2, with 12 nucleotides matching TRBD1. V was pared by 2 bases and J by 0 bases, with 4 bases of the junction left unmatched. CDR1 is MGHRA, CDR2 YSYEKL, per germline. This CDR3 has 18 residues.

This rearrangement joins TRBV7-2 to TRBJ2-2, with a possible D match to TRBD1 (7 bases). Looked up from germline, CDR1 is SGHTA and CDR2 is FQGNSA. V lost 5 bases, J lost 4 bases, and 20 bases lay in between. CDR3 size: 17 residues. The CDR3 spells CASSPNLGTAGTGELFF. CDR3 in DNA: TGTGCCAGCAGCCCAAATCTCGGGACAGCGGGCACCGGGGAGCTGTTTTTT.

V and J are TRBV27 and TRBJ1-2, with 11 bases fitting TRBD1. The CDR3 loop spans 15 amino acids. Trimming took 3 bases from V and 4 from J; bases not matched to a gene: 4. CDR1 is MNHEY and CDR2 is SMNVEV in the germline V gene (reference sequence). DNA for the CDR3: TGTGCCAGCAGTTTTGGACAGGGGGCGTCCTATGGCTACACCTTC. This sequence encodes CASSFGQGASYGYTF.

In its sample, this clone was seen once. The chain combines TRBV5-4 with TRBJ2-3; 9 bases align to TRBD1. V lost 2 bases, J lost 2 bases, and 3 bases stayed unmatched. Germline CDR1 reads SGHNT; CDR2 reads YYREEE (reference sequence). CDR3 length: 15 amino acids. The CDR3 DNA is TGTGCCAGCAGCTTATACAGGGGGCTCACAGATACGCAGTATTTT. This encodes CASSLYRGLTDTQYF.

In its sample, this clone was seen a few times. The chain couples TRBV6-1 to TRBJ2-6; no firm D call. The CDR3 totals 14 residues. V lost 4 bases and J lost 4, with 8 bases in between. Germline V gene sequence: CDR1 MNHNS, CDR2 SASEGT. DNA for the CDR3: TGTGCCAGCAGTGGAGGCTGGGGGGCCAACGTCCTGACTTTC. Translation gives CASSGGWGANVLTF.

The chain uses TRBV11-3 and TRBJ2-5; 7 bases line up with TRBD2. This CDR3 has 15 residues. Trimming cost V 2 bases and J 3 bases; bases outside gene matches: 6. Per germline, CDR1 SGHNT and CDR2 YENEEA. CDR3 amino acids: CASSLRGRGEETQYF. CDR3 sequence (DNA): TGTGCCAGCAGCTTACGCGGGAGAGGGGAAGAGACCCAGTACTTC. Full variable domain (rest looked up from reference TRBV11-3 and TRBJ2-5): EAGVVQSPRYKIIEKKQPVAFWCNPISGHNTLYWYLQNLGQGPELLIRYENEEAVDDSQLPKDRFSAERLKGVDSTLKIQPAELGDSAVYLCASSLRGRGEETQYFGPGTRLLVL.